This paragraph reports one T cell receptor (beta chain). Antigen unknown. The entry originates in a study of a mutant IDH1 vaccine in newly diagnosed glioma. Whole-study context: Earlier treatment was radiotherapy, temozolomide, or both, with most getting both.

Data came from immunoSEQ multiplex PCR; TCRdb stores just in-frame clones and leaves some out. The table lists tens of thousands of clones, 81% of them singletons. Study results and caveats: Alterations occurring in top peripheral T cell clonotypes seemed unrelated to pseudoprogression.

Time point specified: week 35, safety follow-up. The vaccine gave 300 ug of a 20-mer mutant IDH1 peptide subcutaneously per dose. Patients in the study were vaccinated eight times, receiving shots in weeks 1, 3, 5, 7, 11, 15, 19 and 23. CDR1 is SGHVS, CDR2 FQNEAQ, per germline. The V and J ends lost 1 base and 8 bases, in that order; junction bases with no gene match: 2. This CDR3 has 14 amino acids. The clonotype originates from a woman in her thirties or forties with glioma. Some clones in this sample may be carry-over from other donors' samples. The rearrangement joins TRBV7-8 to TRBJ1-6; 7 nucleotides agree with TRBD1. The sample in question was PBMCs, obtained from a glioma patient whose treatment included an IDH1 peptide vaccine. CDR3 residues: CASSLVRGDSPLHF. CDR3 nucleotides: TGTGCCAGCAGCTTAGTCAGGGGGGATTCACCCCTCCACTTT.